This paragraph reports one T cell receptor beta chain. Germline and junction disagree at one end, which may indicate a read error. This sample stems from a study of tumor-infiltrating lymphocytes in primary liver carcinoma. Taking about 17-33 mg of unsorted bulk tissue, the authors co-extracted RNA and DNA. Using a constant-region primer together with ProtoScript II reverse transcriptase, TCR beta cDNA was made from about 500 ng of total RNA. Library construction for TCR beta comprised three nested multiplex PCR rounds performed with slightly modified ARM-PCR. A C-beta reverse primer and TRBV1-TRBV30 forward primers served in each of the first two PCR rounds, at ten to eleven cycles apiece. TCRdb re-analysed the multiplex PCR reads in MiXCR, keeping a single row per CDR3 protein. Among approximately 99,000 distinct CDR3 sequences listed, approximately 68% were seen once. The CDR3 has 15 amino acids. Per germline, CDR1 MNHNS and CDR2 SASEGT.

This clonotype was sampled from a woman aged 60-75 years with primary liver carcinoma and hepatitis B virus infection. The genes are TRBV6-1 and TRBJ2-3, with 7 bases fitting TRBD2. Sequenced sample: liver tumor tissue from sampling region 5. Subset of the sample: tumor region T5, tumor centre. This CDR3 is CTSSEARGSTDTQYF. For the CDR3, the DNA is TGTACCAGCAGTGAAGCGCGCGGGAGTACAGATACGCAGTATTTT.